These T cell receptor beta chains were read from a single sample in a study of identical twins. One entry per CDR3 protein, called by TCRdb with MiXCR from the 5' RACE reads. The sample lists a few hundred thousand distinct CDR3 sequences, roughly 8% occurring once. These data were also reused for a study on yellow fever vaccine responses in identical twins.

Sequences were obtained from CD8+ T cells sorted from blood. The receptors originated from a woman under 30 in good health. Each CDR3 is given with its conserved first and last residue. D genes are given only for firm matches. Size tells how often a clone was seen (once, few, many) or the class of an expanded clone, and some rows leave it out.

size	V	J	D	CDR3	DNA
many	TRBV10-3	TRBJ1-4	TRBD1	CAISEYPDGDRANEKLFF	TGTGCCATCAGTGAGTATCCGGACGGCGACAGGGCCAATGAAAAACTGTTTTTT
many	TRBV25-1	TRBJ2-7	TRBD1	CASSEGPQGAYEQYF	TGTGCCAGCAGTGAAGGACCCCAGGGGGCCTACGAGCAGTACTTC
once	TRBV6-2/TRBV6-3	TRBJ2-7	TRBD2	CASSYSRSSGTGYEQYF	TGTGCCAGCAGTTACTCGAGGTCTAGCGGAACAGGATACGAGCAGTACTTC
few	TRBV11-2	TRBJ2-7	NA	CASSLAPRSGTNEQYF	TGTGCCAGCAGCTTAGCGCCACGCTCCGGGACAAACGAGCAGTACTTC
NA	TRBV4-1	TRBJ2-5	NA	CASSDVGETQYF	TGCGCCAGCAGCGATGTGGGGGAGACCCAGTACTTC
few	TRBV20-1	TRBJ2-1	TRBD2	CSVISSGLNNEQFF	TGCAGTGTTATATCTAGCGGACTTAACAATGAGCAGTTCTTC
many	TRBV4-3	TRBJ2-1	NA	CASSQELTLGSGQFF	TGCGCCAGCAGCCAAGAACTCACCCTGGGAAGCGGGCAGTTCTTC
many	TRBV29-1	TRBJ2-7	NA	CSVTESYEQYF	TGCAGCGTGACAGAATCCTACGAGCAGTACTTC
NA	TRBV6-5	TRBJ2-5	NA	CASTDYQETQYF	TGTGCCAGCACGGACTATCAAGAGACCCAGTACTTC
few	TRBV7-9	TRBJ2-7	NA	CASSPADKEAHEQYF	TGTGCCAGCAGCCCCGCCGACAAGGAGGCCCACGAGCAGTACTTC
NA	TRBV5-6	TRBJ2-7	NA	CAMGRGLHEQYF	TGTGCCATGGGCCGGGGGCTCCACGAGCAGTACTTC
NA	TRBV15	TRBJ2-1	NA	CATSTTRSSYNEQFF	TGTGCCACCAGCACGACTAGAAGCTCCTACAATGAGCAGTTCTTC